This TCR beta chain was found in a study of T-cell reconstitution after alpha-beta-depleted transplantation in children. This CDR3 is 13 amino acids long. The J segment lost 2 bases and the V segment lost 6 bases, leaving 1 base of the junction unmatched. Unique molecular identifiers were incorporated during preparation of the TCRbeta library. TCRdb independently ran MiXCR on the PCR reads; one entry per CDR3 protein. The table has some 500,000 distinct CDR3 sequences, 32% seen once; the top ten hold more than 2%. The rearrangement uses TRBV12-3 or TRBV12-4 and TRBJ2-1, with 7 bases fitting TRBD1. The sample here was PBMCs from the stem cell graft donor, taken from the stem cell graft. This sequence originates from a human donor who donated a stem cell graft to a child with aplastic anemia. In DNA form, the CDR3 reads TGTGCCAGCAGGACAGGGACCTACAATGAGCAGTTCTTC. Protein sequence: CASRTGTYNEQFF.